This TCR beta chain was profiled in a study of blood T cell repertoires in COVID-19. As for the study in general: In each case, the material was cDNA or gDNA derived from T cells, B-cell-depleted T cells, or PBMCs.

Per the germline V gene, CDR1 is LGHDT and CDR2 is YNNKEL (reference sequence). This CDR3 is 16 amino acids long. The trim removed 4 bases at V and 0 bases at J, leaving 5 bases unmatched. Study processing details: Quantification of nucleated cells was approximated via reference gene primer amplification. Some clones are missing from TCRdb's copy, which holds only in-frame ones; the method was immunoSEQ multiplex PCR. V, J and clone size reflect that table, while D and trimming were determined from the DNA. The repertoire holds 150,000 to 250,000 clones, with approximately 82% as singletons. This clonotype was sampled from a human donor with acute or convalescent COVID-19. The donor label of this sample is uncertain. The chain is built from TRBV3-1 (or the pseudogene TRBV3-2) and TRBJ2-2, with 7 bases aligning to TRBD1. Sequenced: peripheral blood. Written as DNA, the CDR3 is TGTGCCAGCAGCCCCTCGGACAGGTCGAACACCGGGGAGCTGTTTTTT. Protein sequence: CASSPSDRSNTGELFF.